This TCR beta chain emerged from a study of cytomegalovirus exposure and HLA in healthy donors. Findings of the study overall: Equally common other TCR beta chains were less clonally expanded than HLA-associated ones, a later analysis found.

The CDR3 loop spans 14 amino acids. Germline values: CDR1 MDHEN, CDR2 SYDVKM. V dropped 5 bases and J dropped 7 bases, with 17 bases sitting between them. Comment on this clone: The antigen remains undetermined.

The PCR used 60 Vbeta and 13 Jbeta primers. The method was immunoSEQ multiplex PCR; TCRdb's version includes in-frame clones alone and lacks a portion of them. The table lists 150,000 to 200,000 clones, approximately 80% of them singletons. The specimen sequenced was PBMCs. The TCR was taken from a woman aged 40 to 50 in good health and CMV-seronegative. The chain employs TRBV28 and TRBJ1-2; the D gene is possibly TRBD1 (5 bases). CDR3 nucleotide sequence: TGTGCCAGCAGTGGGGGGACTGCTCCCGGTGGCTACACCTTC. Protein sequence: CASSGGTAPGGYTF.